What follows are 20 T cell receptor beta chains derived from one specimen sequenced in a study of T cell responses to AZD1222 COVID-19 vaccine. This table comes from immunoSEQ multiplex PCR, and its TCRdb copy is limited to in-frame clones, with some not included. In the table there are about 170,000 clones, more than 85% of which are singletons. Sequences were derived from peripheral blood, sampled on day 0 of AZD1222 vaccination. The receptors originated from an adult in good health.

The V call is TRBV14, the J call TRBJ1-5; tentative D call: TRBD1 (6 bases). The CDR3 extends over 13 amino acids. The germline CDR1 and CDR2 sequences are SGHDN and FVKESK. Trimming shortened V by 5 bases and J by 3 bases, and 8 bases separated the two germline ends. The CDR3 DNA is TGTGCCAGCAGCACAGGGCCCAATCAGCCCCAGCATTTT. Translation gives CASSTGPNQPQHF. The whole variable domain, filled in from reference TRBV14 and TRBJ1-5, reads EAGVTQFPSHSVIEKGQTVTLRCDPISGHDNLYWYRRVMGKEIKFLLHFVKESKQDESGMPNNRFLAERTGGTYSTLKVQPAELEDSGVYFCASSTGPNQPQHFGDGTRLSIL.

The chain links TRBV2 to TRBJ2-7, with 9 bases that match TRBD1. The germline gives CDR1 SNHLY, CDR2 FYNNEI. This CDR3 has 15 amino acids. With 4 bases clipped from V and 2 bases from J, the junction kept 6 bases outside the gene matches. The CDR3 coding sequence is TGTGCCAGCAGTGGGGAGGGGACAGGGACCTACGAGCAGTACTTC. Amino acid sequence: CASSGEGTGTYEQYF.

V and J are TRBV7-9 and TRBJ2-2; tentative D call: TRBD1 (5 bases). The germline V and J ends were trimmed by 1 base and 4 bases, with 13 bases remaining between them. From germline, CDR1 is SEHNR and CDR2 FQNEAQ (reference sequence). This CDR3 spans 16 amino acids. The CDR3, as DNA: TGTGCCAGCAGCTTAGGAATGCAGGGATGCACCGGGGAGCTGTTTTTT. Translated, it gives CASSLGMQGCTGELFF.

This sequence joins TRBV13 and TRBJ2-6, with unresolved D. Trimming removed 5 bases at V and 2 bases at J, with 13 bases between. Germline CDR1 and CDR2: PRHDT and FYEKMQ (reference sequence). The CDR3 sequence is 16 residues long. The CDR3 DNA sequence: TGTGCCAGCAGCCCCCTTTTGAAGGCTGGGGCCAACGTCCTGACTTTC. Its translation: CASSPLLKAGANVLTF.

The chain links TRBV28 to TRBJ1-1; D perhaps matches TRBD1 (5 bases). In germline, CDR1 is MDHEN, CDR2 SYDVKM. The length of the CDR3 is 12 residues. The V end lost 7 bases, the J end lost 4 bases, and 10 bases lay between the germline ends. CDR3 region: CASKRGGTEAFF. The CDR3, as DNA: TGTGCCAGCAAAAGGGGTGGCACTGAAGCTTTCTTT.

In its sample, this clone was seen a few times. The chain links TRBV20-1 to TRBJ1-1; D is undetermined. The CDR3 covers 11 residues. Germline CDR1 and CDR2: DFQATT and SNEGSKA (reference sequence). The chain's CDR3 is CRTTAGTEAFF. As DNA, the CDR3 is TGCAGGACGACTGCGGGCACTGAAGCTTTCTTT.

The chain recombines TRBV5-1 with TRBJ2-5; D gene uncertain. Germline-derived CDR1 and CDR2 are SGHRS and YFSETQ. V lost 0 bases and J 1 base, leaving 13 bases between the germline ends. The CDR3 consists of 16 residues. This chain's CDR3 is CASSLGAGPFQETQYF. The DNA for the CDR3 is TGCGCCAGCAGCTTGGGGGCAGGACCGTTCCAAGAGACCCAGTACTTC.

The rearrangement uses TRBV18 and TRBJ2-1; 14 bases fit TRBD2. This CDR3 comprises 16 residues. J was trimmed by 7 bases and V by 4 bases; bases with no gene match: 6. The V gene's germline CDR1 is KGHSH and CDR2 LQKENI. The CDR3 sequence: CASSLRLAGGYNEQFF. CDR3 bases: TGTGCCAGCTCACTACGACTAGCGGGGGGGTATAATGAGCAGTTCTTC.

In this sample, this clone turned up many times. This sequence joins TRBV5-5 and TRBJ1-6; a possible D gene is TRBD1 (5 bases). Germline V gene sequence: CDR1 SGHKS, CDR2 YYEKEE (reference sequence). Trimming shortened V by 0 bases and J by 5 bases, and 6 bases separated the two germline ends. The CDR3 is 14 residues long. The CDR3 is CASSLGRDNSPLHF. The CDR3 coding sequence is TGTGCCAGCAGCTTGGGCAGGGATAATTCACCCCTCCACTTT.

The rearrangement joins TRBV6-5 to TRBJ2-5; D may be TRBD1 (6 bases). V lost 6 bases, J lost 8 bases, and 16 bases lay in between. Looked up from germline, CDR1 is MNHEY and CDR2 is SVGAGI. The CDR3 is 13 residues long. CDR3 bases: TGTGCCAGCAGACACCGGACAGTCCCCACCCAGTACTTC. Protein product: CASRHRTVPTQYF.

The chain carries TRBV11-2 and TRBJ2-4, with 7 nucleotides matching TRBD2. CDR3 size: 15 residues. V dropped 8 bases and J dropped 8; count of bases not matched to a gene: 15. The germline CDR1 and CDR2 sequences are SGHAT and FQNNGV. In DNA, the CDR3 is TGTGCCAGCTGCCCTAGACGGACTAGTCGGGACATTCAGTACTTC. Translating it yields CASCPRRTSRDIQYF.

This rearrangement joins TRBV9 to TRBJ1-2; D is ambiguous. The germline CDR1 and CDR2 sequences are SGDLS and YYNGEE. The ends were cut back, 6 bases at V and 5 bases at J, with 8 bases in the middle. The CDR3 has 11 amino acids. The CDR3 reads CASTRGYGYTF. The DNA for the CDR3 is TGTGCCAGCACCCGGGGTTATGGCTACACCTTC.

The rearrangement joins TRBV10-1 to TRBJ2-3, with D perhaps TRBD1 or TRBD2 (5 bases each). Per germline, CDR1 WNHNN and CDR2 SYGVQD (reference sequence). This CDR3 spans 12 amino acids. V was cut by 9 bases and J by 6 bases, with 13 bases left in between. The CDR3 is CARGVTADTQYF. The CDR3 nucleotides are TGCGCCAGGGGGGTCACGGCGGATACGCAGTATTTT.

The chain is built from TRBV7-2 and TRBJ1-1, with 7 positions matching TRBD1. The CDR3 contains 16 residues. The V gene's germline CDR1 is SGHTA and CDR2 FQGNSA. V lost 3 bases to trimming and J lost 2 bases; unmatched junction nucleotides: 9. This CDR3 is CASSLPGQMINTEAFF. The CDR3, as DNA: TGTGCCAGCAGCTTGCCGGGACAGATGATAAACACTGAAGCTTTCTTT.

The chain joins TRBV28 to TRBJ2-7; maybe TRBD1 (6 bases). Germline V gives CDR1 MDHEN, CDR2 SYDVKM. Deletions cut 1 base from V and 5 bases from J, with 15 bases between. This CDR3 is built from 15 residues. In nucleotides, the CDR3 is TGTGCCAGCAGTTTATCGCCAGGGGAAGGTCACGAGCAGTACTTC. Its translation is CASSLSPGEGHEQYF.

The chain carries TRBV5-1 and TRBJ1-3, with a tentative D call TRBD1 (5 bases). Germline CDR1 is SGHRS and CDR2 is YFSETQ. The CDR3 loop spans 14 amino acids. V lost 5 bases to trimming and J lost 5 bases, with 14 bases between them. The CDR3 bases are TGCGCCAGCAGAACCGGGACGGGAAGAAACACCATATATTTT. Amino acid sequence: CASRTGTGRNTIYF.

The CDR3 sequence: CASSLGSYGELFF. The CDR3 DNA reads TGCGCCAGCAGCTTGGGCTCCTACGGGGAGCTGTTTTTT. The rearrangement uses TRBV5-1 and TRBJ2-2, with no clear D. V lost 0 bases, J lost 7 bases, and 7 bases lay in between. Per germline, CDR1 SGHRS and CDR2 YFSETQ. CDR3 length equals 13 residues.

V and J are TRBV6-5 and TRBJ1-5, with D maybe TRBD1 (5 bases). Per the germline V gene, CDR1 is MNHEY and CDR2 is SVGAGI. Trimming shortened V by 3 bases and J by 7 bases, and 13 bases separated the two germline ends. This CDR3 region has 14 residues. This chain's CDR3 is CASSYGGVGQPQHF. CDR3 sequence (DNA): TGTGCCAGCAGTTATGGGGGGGTTGGACAGCCCCAGCATTTT.

This clone occurred once. This sequence joins TRBV3-1 (or the pseudogene TRBV3-2) and TRBJ1-1; no firm D call. Trimming pared 4 bases from V and 5 bases from J, leaving 14 bases between. Germline V gene data show CDR1 as LGHDT and CDR2 as YNNKEL (reference sequence). The CDR3 consists of 14 residues. The CDR3 nucleotides read TGTGCCAGCAGCCCTCTGTCGGGCGGGACTGAAGCTTTCTTT. Its translation: CASSPLSGGTEAFF.

The chain is built from TRBV7-9 and TRBJ1-2; D gene unclear. Between the trimmed V and J ends, which lost 6 bases and 4 bases, there was a span of 15 bases. Germline CDR1 SEHNR, CDR2 FQNEAQ (reference sequence). The CDR3 covers 14 residues. In DNA form, the CDR3 reads TGTGCCAGCAGGCCGGCAGGAGAGGGCTATGGCTACACCTTC. Its protein is CASRPAGEGYGYTF.